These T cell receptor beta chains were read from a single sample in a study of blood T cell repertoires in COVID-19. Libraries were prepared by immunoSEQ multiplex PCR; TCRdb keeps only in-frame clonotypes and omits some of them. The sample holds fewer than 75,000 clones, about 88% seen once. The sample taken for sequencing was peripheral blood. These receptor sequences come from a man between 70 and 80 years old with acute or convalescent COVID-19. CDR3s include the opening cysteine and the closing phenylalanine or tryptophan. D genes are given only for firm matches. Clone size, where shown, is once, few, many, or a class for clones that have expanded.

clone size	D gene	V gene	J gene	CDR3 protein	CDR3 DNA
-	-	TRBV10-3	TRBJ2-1	CAISESGGGAPNEQFF	TGTGCCATCAGTGAGTCTGGAGGGGGCGCCCCCAATGAGCAGTTCTTC
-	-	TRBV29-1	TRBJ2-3	CSVEGGLDTQYF	TGCAGCGTGGAGGGCGGGTTGGATACGCAGTATTTT
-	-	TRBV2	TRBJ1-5	CASSAQGPSNQPQHF	TGTGCCAGCAGTGCCCAGGGCCCTAGCAATCAGCCCCAGCATTTT
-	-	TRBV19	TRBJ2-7	CASSFQVGDEQYF	TGTGCCAGTAGTTTCCAGGTGGGAGACGAGCAGTACTTC
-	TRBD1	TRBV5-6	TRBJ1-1	CASSPGQVNTEAFF	TGTGCCAGCAGCCCGGGACAGGTTAACACTGAAGCTTTCTTT
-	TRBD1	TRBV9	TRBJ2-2	CASSLRQGGELFF	TGTGCCAGCAGCCTCCGACAGGGCGGGGAGCTGTTTTTT
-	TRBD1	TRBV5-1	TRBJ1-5	CASSITGGNQPQHF	TGCGCCAGCAGCATCACAGGGGGCAATCAGCCCCAGCATTTT
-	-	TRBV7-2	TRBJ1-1	CASSLRRNTEAFF	TGTGCCAGCAGCTTAAGGAGGAACACTGAAGCTTTCTTT
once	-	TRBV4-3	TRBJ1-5	CASSQDLTAYSNQPQHF	TGCGCCAGCAGCCAGGACTTGACGGCTTATAGCAATCAGCCCCAGCATTTT
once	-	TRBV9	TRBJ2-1	CASSVVTGNYNEQFF	TGTGCCAGCAGCGTAGTAACAGGGAACTACAATGAGCAGTTCTTC
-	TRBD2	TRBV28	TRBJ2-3	CASRPSGGPLEQYF	TGTGCCAGCAGACCAAGCGGGGGCCCCTTGGAGCAGTATTTT
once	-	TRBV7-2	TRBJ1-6	CASSLGLVGGSFLHF	TGTGCCAGCAGCTTAGGGTTAGTGGGGGGTTCATTCCTCCACTTT
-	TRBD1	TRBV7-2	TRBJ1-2	CASSEQTQGGYGYTF	TGTGCCAGCAGCGAGCAAACCCAGGGGGGCTATGGCTACACCTTC
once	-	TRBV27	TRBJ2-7	CASSRQVSYEQYF	TGTGCCAGCAGCCGACAGGTTTCCTACGAGCAGTACTTC
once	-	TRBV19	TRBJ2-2	CASSKGARTRNTGELFF	TGTGCCAGTAGTAAAGGGGCCCGGACACGGAACACCGGGGAGCTGTTTTTT
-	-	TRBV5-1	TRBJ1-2	CASSREGHSNYGYTF	TGCGCCAGCAGCCGAGAGGGACACTCTAACTATGGCTACACCTTC
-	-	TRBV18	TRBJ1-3	CASSPQGHRVSGNTIYF	TGTGCCAGCTCACCACAGGGGCACAGGGTCTCTGGAAACACCATATATTTT
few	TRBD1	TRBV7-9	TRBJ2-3	CASSYTSGTGLGDTQYF	TGTGCCAGCAGCTACACTTCCGGGACAGGGCTGGGAGATACGCAGTATTTT
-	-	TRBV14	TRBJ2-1	CASSRGVWQSSYNEQFF	TGTGCCAGCAGCCGAGGCGTGTGGCAAAGCTCCTACAATGAGCAGTTCTTC
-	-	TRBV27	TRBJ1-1	CASSPLGAQNTEAFF	TGTGCCAGCAGTCCGCTTGGGGCACAGAACACTGAAGCTTTCTTT
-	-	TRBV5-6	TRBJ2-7	CASSEFAIPDEQYF	TGTGCCAGCAGCGAATTTGCGATTCCTGACGAGCAGTACTTC
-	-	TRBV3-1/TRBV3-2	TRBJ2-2	CASSQDISAPGAGELFF	TGTGCCAGCAGCCAAGATATTTCCGCCCCAGGGGCCGGGGAGCTGTTTTTT
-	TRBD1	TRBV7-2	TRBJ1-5	CASSQTGFRNQPQHF	TGTGCCAGCAGCCAGACAGGGTTTAGGAATCAGCCCCAGCATTTT
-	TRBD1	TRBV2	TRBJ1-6	CASSRQGQGYNSPLHF	TGTGCCAGCAGTCGACAGGGGCAGGGGTATAATTCACCCCTCCACTTT
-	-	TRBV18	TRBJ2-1	CASSEQGGPYNEQFF	TGTGCCAGCTCAGAACAGGGAGGGCCCTACAATGAGCAGTTCTTC
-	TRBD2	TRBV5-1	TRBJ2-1	CASSFTSGAYYNEQFF	TGCGCCAGCAGCTTCACTAGCGGGGCCTACTACAATGAGCAGTTCTTC
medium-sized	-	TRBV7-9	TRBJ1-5	CASSARWGTTSNQPQHF	TGTGCCAGCAGCGCCCGGTGGGGGACAACCAGCAATCAGCCCCAGCATTTT
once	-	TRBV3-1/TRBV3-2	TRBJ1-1	CASSQDLSRAYTEAFF	TGTGCCAGCAGCCAAGATCTGAGCAGGGCGTACACTGAAGCTTTCTTT
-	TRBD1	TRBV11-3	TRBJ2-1	CASSLGTQGAQFF	TGTGCCAGCAGCCTTGGGACCCAGGGGGCCCAGTTCTTC
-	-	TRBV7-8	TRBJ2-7	CASSLRTQGPYEQYF	TGTGCCAGCAGCTTAAGGACACAGGGACCCTACGAGCAGTACTTC
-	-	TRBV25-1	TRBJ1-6	CASSAQDTMRPPLHF	TGTGCCAGCAGTGCACAGGACACGATGCGGCCACCCCTCCACTTT
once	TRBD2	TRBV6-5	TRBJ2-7	CASSYSSGGPYEQYF	TGTGCCAGCAGTTACTCGAGCGGGGGGCCCTACGAGCAGTACTTC
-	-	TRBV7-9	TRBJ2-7	CASSGGPEQYF	TGTGCCAGCAGCGGTGGGCCCGAGCAGTACTTC
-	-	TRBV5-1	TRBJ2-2	CASSTGGVNGELFF	TGCGCCAGCAGCACGGGCGGGGTAAACGGGGAGCTGTTTTTT
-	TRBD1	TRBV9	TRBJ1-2	CASSAVTGDYGYTF	TGTGCCAGCAGCGCGGTGACAGGGGACTATGGCTACACCTTC
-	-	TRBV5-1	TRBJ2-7	CASSSGGQVDEQYF	TGCGCCAGCAGCTCCGGGGGGCAAGTCGACGAGCAGTACTTC
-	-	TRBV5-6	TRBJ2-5	CASIYKTGSRVSGETQYF	TGTGCCAGCATCTATAAAACAGGGTCTCGCGTGTCGGGGGAGACCCAGTACTTC
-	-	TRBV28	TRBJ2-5	CASSSEETQYF	TGTGCCAGCAGTTCGGAAGAGACCCAGTACTTC
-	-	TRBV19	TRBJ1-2	CASSIQGNYGYTF	TGTGCCAGTAGTATACAGGGGAACTATGGCTACACCTTC
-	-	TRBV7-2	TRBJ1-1	CASSPTGGTEAFF	TGTGCCAGCAGCCCAACGGGGGGCACTGAAGCTTTCTTT
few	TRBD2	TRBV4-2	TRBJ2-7	CASSQASGVSYEQYF	TGTGCCAGCAGCCAAGCTAGCGGGGTCTCCTACGAGCAGTACTTC
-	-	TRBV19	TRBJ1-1	CASSIADSRNTEAFF	TGTGCCAGTAGTATAGCGGACAGCCGGAACACTGAAGCTTTCTTT
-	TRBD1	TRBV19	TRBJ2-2	CASSRQGNTGELFF	TGTGCCAGTAGTCGACAGGGGAACACCGGGGAGCTGTTTTTT
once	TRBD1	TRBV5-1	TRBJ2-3	CASSFTTGGTADTQYF	TGCGCCAGCAGCTTCACCACAGGGGGAACCGCGGATACGCAGTATTTT
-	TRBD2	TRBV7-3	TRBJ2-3	CASSLLPTSGGVTDTQYF	TGTGCCAGCAGCCTTCTTCCGACTAGCGGGGGGGTCACAGATACGCAGTATTTT